This T cell receptor beta chain was observed in a study of tumor and adjacent non-tumor tissue in lung cancer. About the study: The patients, roughly eleven men and five or six women, were roughly 30 to 80 with stage I to III disease.

On this clonotype: Its cognate antigen is unknown. Since a much larger clone is just one base distant, this may be a read error.

The template was RNA from unsorted bulk tissue. Overall study results and limits: Tumor repertoires had a smaller top 100 clone share than normal lung.

A modified ARM-PCR protocol with three rounds of nested PCR amplified TCRbeta. Via MiXCR, TCRdb re-called the multiplex PCR reads, giving one row per CDR3 protein. The sample has 200,000 to 250,000 distinct CDR3 sequences; less than 80% are singletons. CDR3 length: 16 amino acids. The J gene is TRBJ1-4, the V gene TRBV12-3 or TRBV12-4; 11 nucleotides match TRBD1. Sequencing used lung tumor tissue. The receptor comes from a man aged 55 to 70 with non-small cell lung cancer. The CDR3 DNA reads TGTGCCAACAGTCGGGACAGGGGGTCGGCTAATGAAAAACTGTTTTTT. This translates into CANSRDRGSANEKLFF.